This TCR beta chain emerged from a study of blood T cell repertoires in COVID-19. Produced via immunoSEQ multiplex PCR; TCRdb's table is partial and in-frame only. The table lists 150,000 to 200,000 clones, approximately 89% of them singletons. The CDR3 extends over 15 amino acids. Germline CDR1 LGHDT, CDR2 YNNKEL (reference sequence). The trim removed 2 bases at V and 13 bases at J, leaving 14 bases unmatched. This sequence originates from a woman aged 40 to 50 with acute COVID-19. The chain employs TRBV3-1 (or the pseudogene TRBV3-2) and TRBJ2-1; 7 bases line up with TRBD2. Sequenced sample: PBMCs or T cells enriched from blood (not recorded which). CDR3 sequence reads: CASSQRGDYGGYQFF. DNA of the CDR3: TGTGCCAGCAGCCAAAGAGGGGACTACGGGGGATACCAGTTCTTC.